The clone carrying this T cell receptor beta chain was recorded at least ten times. The sample belongs to a study of regulatory T cells in long-lasting Graves disease. Time point noted: newly diagnosed GD, antithyroid drugs for less than 3 months. RNA extracted from PBMCs served as the sequencing template. In building TCR beta libraries, iRepertoire HTBI primers were used together with Arm-PCR of CDR3 regions. MiXCR, applied by TCRdb to the multiplex PCR reads, yields one record per CDR3 protein. This sample carries about 420,000 distinct CDR3 sequences, less than 20% of them seen once, and the ten largest clones take less than 30%. The same sample was also used in a study of T cells in Graves' hyperthyroidism and ophthalmopathy.

The material was peripheral blood mononuclear cells (PBMCs), obtained at new diagnosis, from a patient treated with antithyroid drugs. The receptor comes from a woman aged 18-30 years with Graves disease.

CDR3 sequence: CASSSHTPQETQYF. In nucleotides, the CDR3 is TGTGCCAGCAGTTCTCACACTCCCCAAGAGACCCAGTACTTC. The chain employs TRBV27 and TRBJ2-5; D gene unclear. The CDR3 runs 14 residues. CDR1 and CDR2 from the germline V gene are MNHEY and SMNVEV (reference sequence). The V end was cut by 4 bases, the J end by 1 base, with 10 bases between.